These T cell receptor beta chains were read from a single sample in a study of blood T cell repertoires in COVID-19. Method: immunoSEQ multiplex PCR; TCRdb's copy keeps in-frame clones and lacks some. The data show under 250,000 clones, with 70% to 90% seen just once and 9.1% held by the top ten. What was sequenced was PBMCs or T cells enriched from blood (not recorded which). The receptors were sampled from a woman in her forties or fifties with acute COVID-19. Each CDR3 is given with its conserved first and last residue. A D gene is named only where the DNA matches it firmly. Where a row states a size, it is once, few, many or the class of an expanded clone; other rows omit it.

clone_size,d_call,j_call,v_call,cdr3_aa,cdr3_nt
NA,NA,TRBJ1-5,TRBV4-3,CASSQEKYGQPQHF,TGCGCCAGCAGCCAAGAAAAGTACGGTCAGCCCCAGCATTTT
once,NA,TRBJ1-1,TRBV19,CASTFREGSEAFF,TGTGCCAGTACCTTCCGGGAAGGTTCTGAAGCTTTCTTT
NA,NA,TRBJ2-1,TRBV27,CASSSGAVLHNEQFF,TGTGCCAGCAGTTCAGGGGCCGTTCTGCACAATGAGCAGTTCTTC
once,TRBD1,TRBJ1-6,TRBV6-5,CASNPQGNASPLHF,TGTGCCAGCAACCCACAGGGGAACGCTTCACCCCTCCACTTT
NA,TRBD1,TRBJ1-2,TRBV9,CASSGTGANYGYTF,TGTGCCAGCAGCGGGACAGGGGCTAACTATGGCTACACCTTC
NA,NA,TRBJ1-1,TRBV11-2,CASSQGFMNTEAFF,TGTGCCAGCAGTCAGGGTTTCATGAACACTGAAGCTTTCTTT
NA,NA,TRBJ2-1,TRBV7-2,CASSLVRGAVYEQFF,TGTGCCAGCAGCTTAGTCCGCGGGGCGGTCTATGAGCAGTTCTTC
NA,NA,TRBJ2-7,TRBV7-9,CASSLVGVEQYF,TGTGCCAGCAGCTTAGTAGGGGTTGAGCAGTACTTC
NA,NA,TRBJ2-1,TRBV24-1,CATSGSDEQFF,TGTGCCACCAGTGGGTCAGATGAGCAGTTCTTC
NA,TRBD1,TRBJ2-1,TRBV30,CAWRTGTLWGNEQFF,TGTGCCTGGAGGACAGGGACCTTGTGGGGCAATGAGCAGTTCTTC
NA,NA,TRBJ1-2,TRBV10-2,CASSSDRFGGYTF,TGCGCCAGCAGTTCGGACAGATTCGGAGGCTACACCTTC
NA,NA,TRBJ2-5,TRBV7-6,CASIKGAGGVQETQYF,TGTGCCAGCATCAAGGGGGCCGGAGGGGTCCAAGAGACCCAGTACTTC
NA,TRBD1,TRBJ1-2,TRBV12-3/TRBV12-4,CASSQDRVYGYTF,TGTGCCAGTAGTCAGGACAGGGTCTATGGCTACACCTTC
NA,NA,TRBJ1-5,TRBV18,CASSPPGGQPQHF,TGTGCCAGCTCACCACCGGGGGGTCAGCCCCAGCATTTT
NA,NA,TRBJ2-7,TRBV18,CASSPVNGLTYEQYF,TGTGCCAGCTCACCAGTCAACGGTCTGACCTACGAGCAGTACTTC
NA,NA,TRBJ1-2,TRBV4-3,CASSLQFDDRRSYGYTF,TGCGCCAGCAGCCTTCAGTTCGACGACAGGCGGAGCTATGGCTACACCTTC
NA,NA,TRBJ2-3,TRBV5-1,CASSLGDGGRSTDTQYF,TGCGCCAGCAGCTTGGGGGATGGTGGGAGAAGCACAGATACGCAGTATTTT
NA,TRBD2,TRBJ2-5,TRBV29-1,CSVLAGSETQYF,TGCAGCGTTTTAGCGGGATCTGAGACCCAGTACTTC
NA,NA,TRBJ1-5,TRBV6-5,CASSPWSDQPQHF,TGTGCCAGCAGCCCCTGGAGTGATCAGCCCCAGCATTTT
NA,NA,TRBJ2-5,TRBV7-2,CASSLTPGVGQETQYF,TGTGCCAGCAGCTTAACCCCGGGGGTTGGCCAAGAGACCCAGTACTTC
NA,NA,TRBJ2-7,TRBV29-1,CSVGQGNYEQYF,TGCAGCGTGGGGCAGGGGAATTACGAGCAGTACTTC
NA,NA,TRBJ2-3,TRBV6-5,CASSYPGTLAQYF,TGTGCCAGCAGTTACCCCGGGACATTGGCGCAGTATTTT
NA,NA,TRBJ2-7,TRBV6-5,CASTGGAYEQYF,TGTGCCAGCACCGGCGGTGCCTACGAGCAGTACTTC
NA,TRBD1,TRBJ2-6,TRBV3-1/TRBV3-2,CASSQAGGSGANVLTF,TGTGCCAGCAGCCAAGCAGGGGGCTCTGGGGCCAACGTCCTGACTTTC
few,NA,TRBJ1-2,TRBV11-2,CASSLWGDNYGYTF,TGTGCCAGCAGCTTATGGGGGGATAACTATGGCTACACCTTC
NA,TRBD1,TRBJ1-3,TRBV19,CASSPLTGSGNTIYF,TGTGCCAGTAGTCCCTTGACAGGGTCTGGAAACACCATATATTTT
NA,NA,TRBJ1-1,TRBV5-4,CASSPRQAGIGNTEAFF,TGTGCCAGCAGCCCCCGACAGGCCGGTATAGGAAACACTGAAGCTTTCTTT
NA,TRBD1,TRBJ1-5,TRBV18,CASSPRQGDQPQHF,TGTGCCAGCTCACCACGACAGGGGGATCAGCCCCAGCATTTT
NA,NA,TRBJ1-5,TRBV2,CASSEGRPPNQPQHF,TGTGCCAGCAGTGAAGGCAGGCCACCCAATCAGCCCCAGCATTTT
NA,TRBD1,TRBJ1-1,TRBV4-3,CASSRGTGNTEAFF,TGCGCCAGCAGCCGCGGGACAGGGAACACTGAAGCTTTCTTT
NA,TRBD2,TRBJ2-3,TRBV6-4,CASSGATDTQYF,TGTGCCAGTAGCGGGGCCACAGATACGCAGTATTTT
NA,TRBD1,TRBJ2-2,TRBV7-6,CASSLNRGTDAGELFF,TGTGCCAGCAGCTTAAACAGGGGTACCGATGCCGGGGAGCTGTTTTTT
NA,TRBD1,TRBJ1-2,TRBV4-1,CASSQTGFSYGYTF,TGCGCCAGCAGCCAGACAGGGTTCTCCTATGGCTACACCTTC
NA,NA,TRBJ1-4,TRBV10-3,CAIRSRVNEKLFF,TGTGCCATCAGGTCGCGGGTTAATGAAAAACTGTTTTTT
NA,NA,TRBJ2-7,TRBV7-3,CASSIQDSYEQYF,TGTGCCAGCAGCATACAGGACTCCTACGAGCAGTACTTC